These T cell receptor beta chains were read from a single sample in a study of blood T cell repertoires in COVID-19. The protocol was immunoSEQ multiplex PCR, while the TCRdb copy is restricted to in-frame clones and leaves out a portion. The repertoire holds 84,000 or so clones, around 82% seen once, with 0.95% to 1.5% in the top ten. Sequenced sample: peripheral blood. These receptors were collected from a woman at least 80 years old with acute or convalescent COVID-19. Each CDR3 is given with its conserved first and last residue. A D gene is named only where the DNA matches it firmly. Size is omitted from some rows. Given values are once, few, many or a class for expanded clones.

TRBJ2-1	TRBV2	NA	TRBD2	CASTWTSDGEQFF	TGTGCCAGCACTTGGACTAGCGATGGTGAGCAGTTCTTC
TRBJ1-5	TRBV7-9	NA	TRBD1	CASSWDSRNQPQHF	TGTGCCAGCAGCTGGGACAGCCGCAATCAGCCCCAGCATTTT
TRBJ2-1	TRBV7-6	NA	TRBD2	CASSLSASGRGNEQFF	TGTGCCAGCAGCCTAAGCGCTAGCGGGAGAGGCAATGAGCAGTTCTTC
TRBJ2-2	TRBV5-1	NA	TRBD1	CASSLLQGSNTGELFF	TGCGCCAGCAGCTTACTACAGGGGTCGAACACCGGGGAGCTGTTTTTT
TRBJ2-7	TRBV19	NA	NA	CASHSVGSSYEQYF	TGTGCCAGCCACTCGGTAGGGAGCTCCTACGAGCAGTACTTC
TRBJ1-2	TRBV5-1	few	TRBD1	CASSLTGQGTDGYTF	TGCGCCAGCAGCCTTACGGGACAGGGGACGGATGGCTACACCTTC
TRBJ2-7	TRBV7-2	few	NA	CASSLGTAEQYF	TGTGCCAGCAGCTTAGGGACAGCCGAGCAGTACTTC
TRBJ2-3	TRBV11-2	NA	TRBD2	CASSWTSGGITQYF	TGTGCCAGCAGCTGGACTAGCGGGGGGATTACGCAGTATTTT
TRBJ1-1	TRBV25-1	NA	NA	CASTPPRAFF	TGTGCCAGCACTCCTCCTCGGGCTTTCTTT
TRBJ2-5	TRBV7-2	NA	TRBD2	CASTSGGWETQYF	TGTGCCAGCACGAGCGGGGGGTGGGAGACCCAGTACTTC
TRBJ1-5	TRBV27	NA	TRBD1	CASRFTGEWQPQHF	TGTGCCAGCAGATTCACAGGGGAGTGGCAGCCCCAGCATTTT
TRBJ1-1	TRBV19	NA	NA	CASREGEAFF	TGTGCCAGCCGCGAGGGTGAAGCTTTCTTT
TRBJ2-7	TRBV4-1	NA	NA	CASSQDQGTYEQYF	TGCGCCAGCAGCCAAGACCAGGGAACCTACGAGCAGTACTTC
TRBJ2-1	TRBV5-1	NA	NA	CASSSGQTDYNEQFF	TGCGCCAGCAGCTCGGGACAAACCGACTACAATGAGCAGTTCTTC
TRBJ2-2	TRBV5-6	NA	NA	CASSLAGANTGELFF	TGTGCCAGCAGCTTGGCGGGGGCGAACACCGGGGAGCTGTTTTTT
TRBJ2-1	TRBV20-1	NA	TRBD2	CSAARGNEQFF	TGCAGTGCTGCGCGGGGGAATGAGCAGTTCTTC
TRBJ2-1	TRBV19	NA	NA	CASSLEVSPEQFF	TGTGCCAGTAGCCTCGAGGTGTCGCCTGAGCAGTTCTTC
TRBJ2-3	TRBV6-5	NA	NA	CASSSRGIASPDTQYF	TGTGCCAGCAGTTCGCGGGGCATAGCGTCCCCAGATACGCAGTATTTT
TRBJ1-1	TRBV28	few	NA	CASNSQKGPIVAFF	TGTGCCAGCAACTCTCAGAAGGGGCCAATCGTGGCTTTCTTT
TRBJ1-2	TRBV3-1/TRBV3-2	NA	NA	CASSVGEDGYTF	TGTGCCAGCAGCGTAGGGGAGGATGGCTACACCTTC
TRBJ2-5	TRBV19	few	TRBD2	CATQGLAGRETQYF	TGTGCCACGCAGGGGCTAGCGGGAAGAGAGACCCAGTACTTC
TRBJ1-4	TRBV6-5	NA	TRBD1	CASSTSGQAHEKLFF	TGTGCCAGCAGTACATCGGGACAGGCACATGAAAAACTGTTTTTT
TRBJ2-5	TRBV2	NA	TRBD1	CASGRSGQGEWYQETQYF	TGTGCCAGCGGCCGTTCAGGACAGGGGGAGTGGTACCAAGAGACCCAGTACTTC
TRBJ1-5	TRBV7-2	NA	TRBD1	CASSLGGTVPGPYQPQHF	TGTGCCAGCAGCTTAGGCGGGACAGTTCCCGGCCCCTATCAGCCCCAGCATTTT
TRBJ1-5	TRBV6-6	NA	NA	CASNLKGPNQPQHF	TGTGCCAGCAATTTAAAGGGGCCCAATCAGCCCCAGCATTTT
TRBJ1-3	TRBV6-1	NA	NA	CASSEVGGPGTGNTIYF	TGTGCCAGCAGTGAAGTGGGTGGCCCGGGAACTGGAAACACCATATATTTT
TRBJ2-1	TRBV3-1/TRBV3-2	NA	NA	CASSPGNEQFF	TGTGCCAGCAGCCCCGGGAATGAGCAGTTCTTC